Reported below is one T cell receptor beta chain. CD8 cells classed as naive were CD45RO-negative and positively selected for CCR7, excluding terminally differentiated effector memory CD45RA+ cells. This entry comes from a study of shared clonotypes between healthy human individuals. V gave up 3 bases and J gave up 1 base; unmatched junction bases: 6. The CDR3 is made up of 18 amino acids. Germline values: CDR1 SGHRS, CDR2 YFSETQ. Some clones are missing from TCRdb's copy, which holds only in-frame ones; the method was immunoSEQ multiplex PCR. Among about 2.1 million clones listed, roughly 91% were seen once.

V is TRBV5-1 and J is TRBJ2-1, with 14 positions matching TRBD2. The specimen was naive CD8+ T cells from PBMCs. This sequence was found in a man in his late teens or twenties in good health. Some clones in this sample may be carry-over from other donors' samples. The CDR3: CASSSGLAGVQSYNEQFF. The CDR3 DNA follows: TGCGCCAGCAGCTCGGGACTAGCGGGAGTACAGTCCTACAATGAGCAGTTCTTC. Using reference TRBV5-1 and TRBJ2-1 for the parts outside the CDR3, the full variable domain is KAGVTQTPRYLIKTRGQQVTLSCSPISGHRSVSWYQQTPGQGLQFLFEYFSETQRNKGNFPGRFSGRQFSNSRSEMNVSTLELGDSALYLCASSSGLAGVQSYNEQFFGPGTRLTVL.